The entry below describes one TCR beta chain. Its specificity is not known. The sample originates from a study of early T cells in non-severe SARS-CoV-2 infection. About the study: Bulk RNA from unsorted whole blood was sequenced; chains were unpaired.

Individual cDNA molecules each received unique molecular identifiers attached to them. One entry per CDR3 protein results from TCRdb running MiXCR on the 5' RACE reads. The profile shows about 59,000 distinct CDR3 sequences, about 12% of them singletons. Findings and limits, study-wide: Anti-spike CD8 responses were favored in VDJdb matching, and private and CD4 specificities were missed.

The sequence was collected from an adult who was a healthcare worker with PCR-confirmed SARS-CoV-2 infection or an uninfected control (not recorded which). Sequenced here: whole blood, sampled at baseline.

The CDR3 region has the DNA TGCGCCAGCAGTGGGGGGACAGGGGCCCAAGAGACCCAGTACTTC. It specifies CASSGGTGAQETQYF. The chain has TRBV10-1 and TRBJ2-5; TRBD1 matches 10 bases. Germline lookup yields CDR1 WNHNN and CDR2 SYGVQD (reference sequence). CDR3 length: 15 residues. After removal of 4 bases from V and 1 base from J, the junction contained 3 bases not matched to a gene.